This T cell receptor beta chain stems from a study of shared clonotypes between healthy human individuals. Study-wide results and caveats: Richness estimates generally favored naive over memory subsets.

This CDR3 is built from 14 residues. Germline CDR1 and CDR2: SGHRS and YFSETQ. The ends lost 4 bases at V and 5 bases at J; junction bases unmatched: 6. With respect to this clone: The antigen remains unidentified.

Here immunoSEQ multiplex PCR was the method, and the copy in TCRdb shows in-frame clones only, minus some. The sample has around 2.5 million clones, approximately 93% seen once. The chain employs TRBV5-1 and TRBJ2-5; 9 positions agree with TRBD1. The sample was naive CD4+ T cells from PBMCs. Subset defined: CD45RA+ positively selected. The source of this sequence is a man aged 18 to 29 in good health. Some clones in this sample may be carry-over from other donors' samples. CDR3 in amino acids: CASSAGQGWETQYF. CDR3 nucleotide sequence: TGCGCCAGCAGCGCCGGACAGGGGTGGGAGACCCAGTACTTC.